This paragraph covers one T cell receptor (beta chain) sequence. Its target is not known. Together with a sample-barcoded 5' primer, a J-beta primer mix was included in a second PCR lasting about 7 to 11 cycles. Each CDR3 protein is one row after TCRdb ran MiXCR on the 5' RACE reads. The sample contains roughly 1,500,000 distinct CDR3 sequences, about 31% of which appear only once. The data were taken from a study of blood T cells in healthy people across ages. Each donor had approximately 10 milliliters of peripheral blood drawn. Isolation per sample recovered at least 7 million PBMCs. The CDR3 runs to 13 residues. V was pared by 1 base and J by 3 bases, with 6 bases between. Germline CDR1 and CDR2: KGHSH and LQKENI. General study points: The lack of PBMC sorting stopped any conclusive naive versus antigen-experienced comparison.

The chain joins TRBV18 to TRBJ2-5; D call uncertain. Sequenced input: blood. The clonotype was recovered from a woman in her 30s in good health. CDR3 sequence: CASSPRSEETQYF. DNA for the CDR3: TGTGCCAGCTCACCACGCAGCGAAGAGACCCAGTACTTC.